The present T cell receptor (beta chain) was sequenced within a study of blood T cell repertoires in COVID-19. Study as a whole: The United States, Italy and Spain provided the acute and convalescent COVID-19 samples. T cells, B-cell-depleted T cells, or PBMCs supplied cDNA or gDNA.

Study processing details: Reference gene primers were amplified, and this amplification served to estimate nucleated cell counts. Sequencing was performed with immunoSEQ multiplex PCR; in TCRdb, only in-frame clones are kept and a portion is missing. V and J calls and clone size follow that table, whereas D and trimming were derived from the DNA. The profile shows under 250,000 clones, approximately 80% of them singletons. This clone appeared a few times. This clonotype was obtained from a man aged 35 to 55 with acute or convalescent COVID-19. Source material: peripheral blood.

CDR3 nucleotide sequence: TGTGCCAGCAGTTTCGGCAGGGTGGGTCAGCCCCAGCATTTT. Amino acids: CASSFGRVGQPQHF. The genes are TRBV27 and TRBJ1-5, with D perhaps matching TRBD1 (5 bases). Germline assignment: CDR1 MNHEY and CDR2 SMNVEV (reference sequence). The CDR3 totals 14 residues. V lost 3 bases to trimming and J lost 6 bases, with 12 bases between them.